The clone carrying this T cell receptor (beta chain) was counted a single time. As yet, its antigen is unknown. Primers: 60 Vbeta forward and 13 Jbeta reverse. Data came from immunoSEQ multiplex PCR; TCRdb stores just in-frame clones and leaves some out. Here the sample spans about 140,000 clones, about 82% being singletons. The data belong to a study of cytomegalovirus exposure and HLA in healthy donors. Germline CDR1 and CDR2: KGHSH and LQKENI. This CDR3 comprises 15 residues. The germline V and J ends were trimmed by 3 bases and 0 bases, with 8 bases remaining between them. Findings of the study overall: Judged likely to be a sequencing artifact was a cluster of highly shared sequence variants.

The sequenced sample consisted of PBMCs. This rearrangement joins TRBV18 to TRBJ2-2; D unclear. The receptor was isolated from a young man in good health. The CDR3: CASSPGQTNTGELFF. CDR3 sequence (DNA): TGTGCCAGCTCACCTGGTCAGACGAACACCGGGGAGCTGTTTTTT.